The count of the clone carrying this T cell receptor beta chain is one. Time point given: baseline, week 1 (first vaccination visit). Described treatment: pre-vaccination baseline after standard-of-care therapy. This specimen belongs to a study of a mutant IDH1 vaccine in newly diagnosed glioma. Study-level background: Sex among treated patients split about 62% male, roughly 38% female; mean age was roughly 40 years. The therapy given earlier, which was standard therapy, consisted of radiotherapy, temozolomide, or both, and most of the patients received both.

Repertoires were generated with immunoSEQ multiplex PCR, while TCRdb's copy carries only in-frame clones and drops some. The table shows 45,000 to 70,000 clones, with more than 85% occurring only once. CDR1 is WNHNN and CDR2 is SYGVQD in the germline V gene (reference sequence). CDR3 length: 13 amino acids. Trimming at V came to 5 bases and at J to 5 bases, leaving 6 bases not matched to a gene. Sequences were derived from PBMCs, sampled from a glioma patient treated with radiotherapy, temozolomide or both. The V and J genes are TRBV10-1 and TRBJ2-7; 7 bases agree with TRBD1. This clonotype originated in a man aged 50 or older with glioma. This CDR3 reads CASSPGQIHEQYF. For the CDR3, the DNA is TGCGCCAGCAGTCCGGGACAGATACACGAGCAGTACTTC.